This TCR beta chain emerged from a study of blood T cell repertoires in COVID-19. CDR3 length: 14 residues. The V gene lost 4 bases and the J gene lost 7 bases, with 16 bases spanning the gap. Germline CDR1 MGHRA, CDR2 YSYEKL. The protocol was immunoSEQ multiplex PCR, while the TCRdb copy is restricted to in-frame clones and leaves out a portion. The table records 150,000 or so clones, around 78% of them present only once. This TCR was sampled from a woman older than 75 with active or convalescent COVID-19. The sequenced material came from peripheral blood. V gene TRBV4-1 combines with J gene TRBJ1-1; D is perhaps TRBD1 (6 bases). The CDR3 region is CASSPDDRRYEAFF. CDR3 nucleotide sequence: TGCGCCAGCAGCCCTGATGACAGGAGATATGAAGCTTTCTTT.